The rows below give T cell receptor beta chains drawn from one sample of a study of shared clonotypes between healthy human individuals. Libraries were prepared by immunoSEQ multiplex PCR; TCRdb keeps only in-frame clonotypes and omits some of them. The sample has under 1,100,000 clones, around 76% seen once; the top ten hold less than 1.5%. The material sequenced was memory CD4+ T cells sorted from blood. All receptors come from a man younger than 35 in good health. The CDR3 runs from the conserved cysteine through the conserved F or W. Fields, in order: CDR3 DNA, CDR3 protein, D gene, V gene, J gene, clone size. D genes are given only for firm matches. Rows may omit the clone size; those that give it use once, few, many or a size class.

cdr3_nt: TGTGCCAGCAGCCACCCGACCAAAGGGGGCGCGGGTGAAAAACTGTTTTTT
cdr3_aa: CASSHPTKGGAGEKLFF
d_call: TRBD1
v_call: TRBV7-9
j_call: TRBJ1-4
clone_size: -

cdr3_nt: TGTGCCAGCAGCGTAGACCCTCACAGGGGAGACACTGAAGCTTTCTTT
cdr3_aa: CASSVDPHRGDTEAFF
d_call: TRBD1
v_call: TRBV9
j_call: TRBJ1-1
clone_size: -

cdr3_nt: TGTGCCAGCAGCTTAGGAGGCAACTTCGGAAACACCATATATTTT
cdr3_aa: CASSLGGNFGNTIYF
d_call: -
v_call: TRBV7-6
j_call: TRBJ1-3
clone_size: -

cdr3_nt: TGCGCCAGCAGCTATTCAGGACCTACGAATGAAAAACTGTTTTTT
cdr3_aa: CASSYSGPTNEKLFF
d_call: -
v_call: TRBV5-1
j_call: TRBJ1-4
clone_size: -

cdr3_nt: TGTGCCAGCACCCTCACAGGGGCCTCGGGAGGCTACACCTTC
cdr3_aa: CASTLTGASGGYTF
d_call: TRBD1
v_call: TRBV7-9
j_call: TRBJ1-2
clone_size: -

cdr3_nt: TGTGCCAGCTCACCCTTCGGGACCAACACTGAAGCTTTCTTT
cdr3_aa: CASSPFGTNTEAFF
d_call: -
v_call: TRBV18
j_call: TRBJ1-1
clone_size: once

cdr3_nt: TGTGCCAGCAGCGCGGGGGGGTCGTCGGCGAAAGAGACCCAGTACTTC
cdr3_aa: CASSAGGSSAKETQYF
d_call: TRBD2
v_call: TRBV9
j_call: TRBJ2-5
clone_size: -

cdr3_nt: TGCGCCAGCAGCGCCGGACAGGCGAACACTGAAGCTTTCTTT
cdr3_aa: CASSAGQANTEAFF
d_call: TRBD1
v_call: TRBV5-1
j_call: TRBJ1-1
clone_size: -

cdr3_nt: TGTGCCAGCTCAGGACAGAACACTGAAGCTTTCTTT
cdr3_aa: CASSGQNTEAFF
d_call: -
v_call: TRBV18
j_call: TRBJ1-1
clone_size: few

cdr3_nt: TGCGCCAGCACCCCCGGGGGTGAAGGGGGCTACACCTTC
cdr3_aa: CASTPGGEGGYTF
d_call: -
v_call: TRBV5-1
j_call: TRBJ1-2
clone_size: once

cdr3_nt: TGTGCCAGCAGTTTTCAGACATCCGTGAGAATGCGCGAGCAGTACTTC
cdr3_aa: CASSFQTSVRMREQYF
d_call: -
v_call: TRBV28
j_call: TRBJ2-7
clone_size: -

cdr3_nt: TGCGCCAGCAGCCAGGTCGGGACCGGCCGATGGCCCCAGCATTTT
cdr3_aa: CASSQVGTGRWPQHF
d_call: -
v_call: TRBV4-1
j_call: TRBJ1-5
clone_size: -

cdr3_nt: TGTGCCAGCAGCCCATCTGGGACAGGGGGCAATCAGCCCCAGCATTTT
cdr3_aa: CASSPSGTGGNQPQHF
d_call: TRBD1
v_call: TRBV28
j_call: TRBJ1-5
clone_size: -

cdr3_nt: TGCAGTGGGGGGATCGATACGCAGTATTTT
cdr3_aa: CSGGIDTQYF
d_call: -
v_call: TRBV20-1
j_call: TRBJ2-3
clone_size: few

cdr3_nt: TGTGCCAGCTCACCACAACCGGGGGACAGGGGAAAACTGTTTTTT
cdr3_aa: CASSPQPGDRGKLFF
d_call: TRBD1
v_call: TRBV18
j_call: TRBJ1-4
clone_size: -

cdr3_nt: TGTGCCAGCAGCCGACCGGAGCAGCTACAAGAGACCCAGTACTTC
cdr3_aa: CASSRPEQLQETQYF
d_call: -
v_call: TRBV5-4
j_call: TRBJ2-5
clone_size: -

cdr3_nt: TGTGCCAGCAGCAGACTAGCGGGGGCGATCCCCTACGAGCAGTACTTC
cdr3_aa: CASSRLAGAIPYEQYF
d_call: TRBD2
v_call: TRBV9
j_call: TRBJ2-7
clone_size: -

cdr3_nt: TGTGCCAGCAGCGTAGGAGGGAGTATGAGCTACACCTTC
cdr3_aa: CASSVGGSMSYTF
d_call: -
v_call: TRBV9
j_call: TRBJ1-2
clone_size: -

cdr3_nt: TGTGCCAGCAGCTTAGATTTTGGGACAGAAGGAAAACTGTTTTTT
cdr3_aa: CASSLDFGTEGKLFF
d_call: TRBD1
v_call: TRBV11-2
j_call: TRBJ1-4
clone_size: many

cdr3_nt: TGTGCCAGCAGCTCCCGAGGAGCGGGAAGGGCAGATACGCAGTATTTT
cdr3_aa: CASSSRGAGRADTQYF
d_call: TRBD2
v_call: TRBV7-2
j_call: TRBJ2-3
clone_size: -

cdr3_nt: TGTGCCAGCAGCTTAGCAGACAGCTCGGGGCAGCCCCAGCATTTT
cdr3_aa: CASSLADSSGQPQHF
d_call: -
v_call: TRBV7-8
j_call: TRBJ1-5
clone_size: -

cdr3_nt: TGTGCCAGCAGTATTCAGGGTCGGCCCCAGCATTTT
cdr3_aa: CASSIQGRPQHF
d_call: -
v_call: TRBV28
j_call: TRBJ1-5
clone_size: -

cdr3_nt: TGCGCCAGCAGCTTGGTGAGGGACCCCTGGCGAGAGCAGTTCTTC
cdr3_aa: CASSLVRDPWREQFF
d_call: -
v_call: TRBV5-1
j_call: TRBJ2-1
clone_size: -

cdr3_nt: TGTGCCAGCAGCCGTAAGGGACAGGGTCACTACGAGCAGTACTTC
cdr3_aa: CASSRKGQGHYEQYF
d_call: TRBD1
v_call: TRBV5-5
j_call: TRBJ2-7
clone_size: -

cdr3_nt: TGCGCCAGCAGCCAAGTAAAGGGGGGGGCGCATATCGGGGAGCTGTTTTTT
cdr3_aa: CASSQVKGGAHIGELFF
d_call: -
v_call: TRBV4-1
j_call: TRBJ2-2
clone_size: -

cdr3_nt: TGTGCCAGCATCCCGGGGGGGTCTGGGGCCAACGTCCTGACTTTC
cdr3_aa: CASIPGGSGANVLTF
d_call: -
v_call: TRBV21-1
j_call: TRBJ2-6
clone_size: -

cdr3_nt: TGCGCCAGCAGTTCCTCGGGGACGCTCTACGAGCAGTACTTC
cdr3_aa: CASSSSGTLYEQYF
d_call: -
v_call: TRBV10-2
j_call: TRBJ2-7
clone_size: few

cdr3_nt: TGTGCCAGCAGCCAACAAAGGGTATCTGAAGCTTTCTTT
cdr3_aa: CASSQQRVSEAFF
d_call: -
v_call: TRBV7-2
j_call: TRBJ1-1
clone_size: -

cdr3_nt: TGTGCCAGTAGAAGGCACGGGGTCGATGAGCAGTTCTTC
cdr3_aa: CASRRHGVDEQFF
d_call: -
v_call: TRBV19
j_call: TRBJ2-1
clone_size: -

cdr3_nt: TGTGCCAGCAGCCTTGGTGGGGCTCAGCCCCAGCATTTT
cdr3_aa: CASSLGGAQPQHF
d_call: -
v_call: TRBV7-2
j_call: TRBJ1-5
clone_size: -

cdr3_nt: TGTGCCAGCAGTTACTCTGGGGCAAAGTATGGCGAGCAGTACTTC
cdr3_aa: CASSYSGAKYGEQYF
d_call: -
v_call: TRBV6-5
j_call: TRBJ2-7
clone_size: -

cdr3_nt: TGTGCCAGCAGTGGCATAGTCGCTCAAGAGACCCAGTACTTC
cdr3_aa: CASSGIVAQETQYF
d_call: -
v_call: TRBV2
j_call: TRBJ2-5
clone_size: -

cdr3_nt: TGCGCCAGCAGCCAAGAGGGGCGGGGGGGCCGAGATACGCAGTATTTT
cdr3_aa: CASSQEGRGGRDTQYF
d_call: TRBD2
v_call: TRBV4-1
j_call: TRBJ2-3
clone_size: -

cdr3_nt: TGTGCCATCAGCGGAGACTATGGCTACACCTTC
cdr3_aa: CAISGDYGYTF
d_call: -
v_call: TRBV10-3
j_call: TRBJ1-2
clone_size: -

cdr3_nt: TGTGCCAGCAGCACCGGTCTGGGGGGGACCCAGTACTTC
cdr3_aa: CASSTGLGGTQYF
d_call: -
v_call: TRBV6-5
j_call: TRBJ2-5
clone_size: -

cdr3_nt: TGTGCCATCAGTGATGAGTATGGGGCCAACGTCCTGACTTTC
cdr3_aa: CAISDEYGANVLTF
d_call: -
v_call: TRBV10-3
j_call: TRBJ2-6
clone_size: -

cdr3_nt: TGTGCCAGCAGCTTGGAGGCAGGGATCAATAGCAATCAGCCCCAGCATTTT
cdr3_aa: CASSLEAGINSNQPQHF
d_call: -
v_call: TRBV5-5
j_call: TRBJ1-5
clone_size: -

cdr3_nt: TGTGCCAGCAGCTTAGGTTGGGGCCACGAGCGGTACTTC
cdr3_aa: CASSLGWGHERYF
d_call: -
v_call: TRBV7-2
j_call: TRBJ2-7
clone_size: -

cdr3_nt: TGTGCCAGCAGTGAAGATGCGGGGACACCTCAGACCCTCCACTTT
cdr3_aa: CASSEDAGTPQTLHF
d_call: -
v_call: TRBV6-1
j_call: TRBJ1-6
clone_size: -

cdr3_nt: TGTGCCTGGAGTACTCCTAGTTCCTACGAGCAGTACTTC
cdr3_aa: CAWSTPSSYEQYF
d_call: -
v_call: TRBV30
j_call: TRBJ2-7
clone_size: -

cdr3_nt: TGTGCCAGCAGATATCAGGGGTTATGGGACAATGAGCAGTTCTTC
cdr3_aa: CASRYQGLWDNEQFF
d_call: -
v_call: TRBV27
j_call: TRBJ2-1
clone_size: -

cdr3_nt: TGTGCCACCAGCAGAGGGGGGTCTTATGGCTACACCTTC
cdr3_aa: CATSRGGSYGYTF
d_call: -
v_call: TRBV15
j_call: TRBJ1-2
clone_size: -

cdr3_nt: TGTGCCAGCAGTCCGAGACAGGGGTTGGGGCAAGAGACCCAGTACTTC
cdr3_aa: CASSPRQGLGQETQYF
d_call: TRBD1
v_call: TRBV28
j_call: TRBJ2-5
clone_size: once

cdr3_nt: TGTGCCTGGAGCCCCCCACAGGGTAGTTTGCAGCCCCAGCATTTT
cdr3_aa: CAWSPPQGSLQPQHF
d_call: -
v_call: TRBV30
j_call: TRBJ1-5
clone_size: -

cdr3_nt: TGTGCCTGGAGTGTACTGGCGGGAGCAGAGACCCAGTACTTC
cdr3_aa: CAWSVLAGAETQYF
d_call: TRBD2
v_call: TRBV30
j_call: TRBJ2-5
clone_size: -

cdr3_nt: TGCGCCAGCAGCCAAGGCGCACAGGTACCGACCTACGAGCAGTACTTC
cdr3_aa: CASSQGAQVPTYEQYF
d_call: -
v_call: TRBV4-3
j_call: TRBJ2-7
clone_size: few

cdr3_nt: TGTGCCAGCAGCTTATCAGGGGGAACAGATACGCAGTATTTT
cdr3_aa: CASSLSGGTDTQYF
d_call: TRBD1
v_call: TRBV11-3
j_call: TRBJ2-3
clone_size: -

cdr3_nt: TGTGCCAGTAGATCGAGCTCCTATAATTCACCCCTCCACTTT
cdr3_aa: CASRSSSYNSPLHF
d_call: -
v_call: TRBV19
j_call: TRBJ1-6
clone_size: -

cdr3_nt: TGTGCCTGGAGGAGGGTGCCCACCTACGAGCAGTACTTC
cdr3_aa: CAWRRVPTYEQYF
d_call: -
v_call: TRBV30
j_call: TRBJ2-7
clone_size: -

cdr3_nt: TGTGCCAGCAGCTCGAGACAGGGAAGGCCCACTGAAGCTTTCTTT
cdr3_aa: CASSSRQGRPTEAFF
d_call: TRBD1
v_call: TRBV11-1
j_call: TRBJ1-1
clone_size: -

cdr3_nt: TGTGCCAGCAGCTTGGGCAGTACGGGGAACACCATATATTTT
cdr3_aa: CASSLGSTGNTIYF
d_call: -
v_call: TRBV7-9
j_call: TRBJ1-3
clone_size: few

cdr3_nt: TGTGCCAGCAGGAATACAGGGTCATCTGGAAACACCATATATTTT
cdr3_aa: CASRNTGSSGNTIYF
d_call: -
v_call: TRBV5-4
j_call: TRBJ1-3
clone_size: -

cdr3_nt: TGTGCCAGCAGCTTAAGTCTAGCATCCCTCGAGCAGTACTTC
cdr3_aa: CASSLSLASLEQYF
d_call: -
v_call: TRBV5-4
j_call: TRBJ2-7
clone_size: few

cdr3_nt: TGTGCCAGCAGCAGAGCCAAACTAGGGGGCTACGAGCAGTACTTC
cdr3_aa: CASSRAKLGGYEQYF
d_call: -
v_call: TRBV6-6
j_call: TRBJ2-7
clone_size: -

cdr3_nt: TGTGCCAGCGGAGGGGGACTGGAGCAGTACTTC
cdr3_aa: CASGGGLEQYF
d_call: -
v_call: TRBV25-1
j_call: TRBJ2-7
clone_size: once